The 26 T cell receptor beta chains below were found in one sample sequenced in a study of T cell responses to AZD1222 COVID-19 vaccine. Repertoires were generated with immunoSEQ multiplex PCR, while TCRdb's copy carries only in-frame clones and drops some. Here the sample spans more than 140,000 clones, approximately 89% being singletons. Sequencing used peripheral blood, obtained on day 0 of AZD1222 vaccination. The receptors were gathered from an adult in good health.

The gene calls are TRBV11-2 and TRBJ2-2; D is unclear. Germline values: CDR1 SGHAT, CDR2 FQNNGV. The CDR3 length is 13 residues. V dropped 5 bases and J dropped 2 bases, with 6 bases sitting between them. CDR3 DNA sequence: TGTGCCAGCAGCCTAACTAACACCGGGGAGCTGTTTTTT. Translated, it gives CASSLTNTGELFF.

The chain employs TRBV5-1 and TRBJ2-7, with D possibly called TRBD1 or TRBD2 (5 bases each). The CDR3 sequence is 16 residues long. Germline CDR1 reads SGHRS; CDR2 reads YFSETQ. Trimming shortened V by 0 bases and J by 0 bases, and 13 bases separated the two germline ends. This CDR3 is CASSLVGPGNSYEQYF. The DNA of the CDR3 is TGCGCCAGCAGCTTGGTGGGGCCGGGAAACTCCTACGAGCAGTACTTC.

The chain has TRBV28 and TRBJ2-7; 9 bases agree with TRBD1. Germline CDR1 is MDHEN and CDR2 is SYDVKM. The CDR3 loop spans 16 amino acids. V was pared by 5 bases and J by 0 bases, with 8 bases of the junction left unmatched. The CDR3 DNA follows: TGTGCCAGCAGTCCCGCGACAGGGGGTGGCTCCTACGAGCAGTACTTC. Translation gives CASSPATGGGSYEQYF.

This clone appeared a single time. The rearrangement links TRBV27 to TRBJ2-5; TRBD1 matches 8 bases. The V segment lost 5 bases and the J segment 2 bases; nucleotides outside the gene matches: 7. The germline gives CDR1 MNHEY, CDR2 SMNVEV (reference sequence). This CDR3 has 15 amino acids. The CDR3 sequence: CASSTRTGQQETQYF. The CDR3 nucleotides are TGTGCCAGCAGTACAAGGACAGGGCAACAAGAGACCCAGTACTTC.

CDR3 region: CASSMDLYQPQHF. The DNA for the CDR3 is TGCGCCAGCAGTATGGACCTTTATCAGCCCCAGCATTTT. The chain has TRBV10-2 and TRBJ1-5; D is uncertain. V was shortened by 5 bases and J by 5 bases, with 10 bases between the two germline ends. The CDR3 spans 13 residues. Germline V lookup: CDR1 WSHSY, CDR2 SAAADI.

The chain links TRBV18 to TRBJ2-7; 7 nucleotides match TRBD2. This CDR3 is 15 amino acids long. Germline lookup yields CDR1 KGHSH and CDR2 LQKENI. V shed 1 base, J shed 4 bases, and the junction held 7 bases outside the gene matches. CDR3 protein: CASSPLPSGVYEQYF. CDR3 DNA sequence: TGTGCCAGCTCACCACTCCCTAGCGGAGTATACGAGCAGTACTTC.

The chain couples TRBV14 to TRBJ2-7, with D hard to call. Germline CDR1 is SGHDN and CDR2 is FVKESK. Between the trimmed V and J ends, which lost 3 bases and 10 bases, there was a span of 22 bases. The CDR3 is 15 residues long. The CDR3 sequence is CASSQDPRLSRVQYF. The CDR3 bases are TGTGCCAGCAGCCAGGACCCCAGATTGTCCCGGGTCCAGTACTTC.

This chain connects TRBV6-5 to TRBJ1-3, with D unclear. From germline, CDR1 is MNHEY and CDR2 SVGAGI. The V gene lost 8 bases and the J gene lost 1 base, with 12 bases spanning the gap. CDR3 size: 14 residues. CDR3 loop: CASGMEGSGNTIYF. CDR3 nucleotides: TGTGCCAGCGGAATGGAGGGATCTGGAAACACCATATATTTT.

CDR3 sequence reads: CATKPGQGVYEQYF. CDR3 DNA: TGTGCCACAAAACCGGGACAGGGGGTCTACGAGCAGTACTTC. The gene calls are TRBV27 and TRBJ2-7, with 11 bases matching TRBD1. With 10 bases clipped from V and 3 bases from J, the junction kept 8 bases outside the gene matches. CDR1 is MNHEY and CDR2 is SMNVEV in the germline V gene (reference sequence). The CDR3 sequence is 14 residues long.

This rearrangement joins TRBV7-2 to TRBJ2-7, with D perhaps matching TRBD2 (6 bases). Per the germline V gene, CDR1 is SGHTA and CDR2 is FQGNSA. V lost 5 bases and J lost 4, with 15 bases in between. The CDR3 spans 14 residues. CDR3 nucleotide sequence: TGTGCCAGCAGCCCCCCGACTAGGATGTACGAGCAGTACTTC. It encodes CASSPPTRMYEQYF.

The chain carries TRBV18 and TRBJ1-1, with D possibly being TRBD1 (5 bases). Trimming stripped 5 bases from V and 3 bases from J, with 10 bases between. The germline V gene encodes CDR1 KGHSH and CDR2 LQKENI. The CDR3 contains 13 residues. The CDR3 region is CASSGAGYTEAFF. CDR3 sequence (DNA): TGTGCCAGCTCAGGGGCAGGGTACACTGAAGCTTTCTTT. The entire variable domain, with the rest obtained from reference TRBV18 and TRBJ1-1, is as follows: NAGVMQNPRHLVRRRGQEARLRCSPMKGHSHVYWYRQLPEEGLKFMVYLQKENIIDESGMPKERFSAEFPKEGPSILRIQQVVRGDSAAYFCASSGAGYTEAFFGQGTRLTVV.

The V call is TRBV7-2, the J call TRBJ1-5, with a possible D match to TRBD1 (6 bases). The CDR3 runs to 15 residues. CDR1 is SGHTA, CDR2 FQGNSA, per germline. The germline V and J ends were trimmed by 6 bases and 1 base, with 13 bases remaining between them. CDR3 nucleotides: TGTGCCAGCAGTCTTAGGGGGGGCAGCAATCAGCCCCAGCATTTT. Amino acid sequence: CASSLRGGSNQPQHF.

This clone was seen just once. This chain uses TRBV15 with TRBJ1-2, with 8 nucleotides matching TRBD1. The CDR3 totals 13 residues. The germline CDR1 and CDR2 sequences are LNHNV and YYDKDF (reference sequence). Trimming took 5 bases from V and 4 from J; bases not matched to a gene: 3. CDR3 coding DNA: TGTGCCACCAGCGAAGGACAGGGCTATGGCTACACCTTC. Translated: CATSEGQGYGYTF. The whole variable domain, remainder taken from reference TRBV15 and TRBJ1-2, is DAMVIQNPRYQVTQFGKPVTLSCSQTLNHNVMYWYQQKSSQAPKLLFHYYDKDFNNEADTPDNFQSRRPNTSFCFLDIRSPGLGDTAMYLCATSEGQGYGYTFGSGTRLTVV.

The chain has TRBV4-3 and TRBJ2-3, with D possibly matching TRBD1 (5 bases). Germline values: CDR1 LGHNA, CDR2 YSLEER. CDR3 size: 15 residues. V lost 3 bases to trimming and J lost 4 bases, with 14 bases between them. CDR3 coding DNA: TGCGCCAGCAGCCAGCCCCCGCAGGGTTCAGATACGCAGTATTTT. Its translation is CASSQPPQGSDTQYF.

The chain carries TRBV27 and TRBJ2-1; D gene unclear. Germline V gene sequence: CDR1 MNHEY, CDR2 SMNVEV (reference sequence). This CDR3 is 13 amino acids long. The V gene lost 3 bases and the J gene lost 7 bases, with 10 bases spanning the gap. The CDR3 spells CASSFGPRNEQFF. The CDR3 DNA follows: TGTGCCAGCAGTTTCGGCCCAAGGAATGAGCAGTTCTTC.

The chain has TRBV6-4 and TRBJ1-2; 9 nucleotides match TRBD1. V gave up 4 bases and J gave up 5 bases; unmatched junction bases: 17. Germline V gives CDR1 MRHNA, CDR2 SNTAGT. The CDR3 length is 18 residues. CDR3 DNA: TGTGCCAGCAGTGGAAATGGAACGACAGGGGGAAGCTATTATGGCTACACCTTC. This encodes CASSGNGTTGGSYYGYTF.

J is TRBJ2-5 and V is TRBV7-2; D unresolved. The CDR3 extends over 15 amino acids. The V and J ends lost 1 base and 6 bases respectively, with 15 bases between them. Germline CDR1 is SGHTA and CDR2 is FQGNSA. As DNA, the CDR3 is TGTGCCAGCAGCTTAGGAGGCGCCTCAGGAAAGACCCAGTACTTC. Protein: CASSLGGASGKTQYF.

This sequence joins TRBV6-5 and TRBJ2-7; D not resolved. Trimming took off 0 bases at V and 0 bases at J, with 9 bases between the two ends. This CDR3 spans 15 amino acids. Germline CDR1 MNHEY, CDR2 SVGAGI. The CDR3 loop is CASSYSGRSSYEQYF. CDR3 sequence (DNA): TGTGCCAGCAGTTACTCGGGCAGGAGCTCCTACGAGCAGTACTTC.

The CDR3 DNA reads as TGTGCCAGTAGTTGGGGACAGTCAAACTATGGCTACACCTTC. It yields the protein CASSWGQSNYGYTF. The chain couples TRBV19 to TRBJ1-2, with 7 bases matching TRBD1. In germline, CDR1 is LNHDA, CDR2 SQIVND (reference sequence). V trimming: 5 bases; J trimming: 2 bases; junction bases outside the gene matches: 5. The CDR3 has 14 residues.

V gene TRBV28 combines with J gene TRBJ1-1, with D tentatively TRBD1 (5 bases). The CDR3 is 12 residues long. Germline values: CDR1 MDHEN, CDR2 SYDVKM. V shed 3 bases and J shed 10 bases, with 12 bases lying between them. CDR3 protein: CASSLRDSLAFF. Here the CDR3 DNA reads TGTGCCAGCAGTTTGAGGGACTCATTAGCTTTCTTT. The full variable domain, in which reference TRBV28 and TRBJ1-1 provide the parts outside the CDR3, is DVKVTQSSRYLVKRTGEKVFLECVQDMDHENMFWYRQDPGLGLRLIYFSYDVKMKEKGDIPEGYSVSREKKERFSLILESASTNQTSMYLCASSLRDSLAFFGQGTRLTVV.

The genes are TRBV19 and TRBJ2-1; perhaps D is TRBD1 or TRBD2 (5 bases each). Looked up from germline, CDR1 is LNHDA and CDR2 is SQIVND (reference sequence). This CDR3 region has 13 residues. V lost 5 bases and J 8 bases, leaving 13 bases between the germline ends. This CDR3 reads CASSASLGDEQFF. In DNA, the CDR3 is TGTGCCAGTAGTGCTAGCCTGGGGGATGAGCAGTTCTTC.

This chain joins TRBV7-9 and TRBJ1-2, with no clear D. This CDR3 spans 14 amino acids. The germline V gene encodes CDR1 SEHNR and CDR2 FQNEAQ (reference sequence). V was clipped by 5 bases and J by 2 bases, with 12 bases between them. CDR3 DNA sequence: TGTGCCAGCAGCGCCAGTGCAGTGAACTATGGCTACACCTTC. Translating it yields CASSASAVNYGYTF.

The V call is TRBV11-1, the J call TRBJ1-1; D gene uncertain. This CDR3 region has 13 residues. V was clipped by 5 bases and J by 3 bases, with 10 bases between them. Germline V gene data show CDR1 as SGHAT and CDR2 as FQDESV (reference sequence). This CDR3 is CASSPIKYTEAFF. CDR3 bases: TGTGCCAGCAGCCCAATTAAGTACACTGAAGCTTTCTTT.

On this clone: This sample includes further DNA sequences coding for the same CDR3. CDR3 sequence reads: CASSLSLSYGYTF. Here the CDR3 DNA reads TGTGCCAGCAGTCTCAGCCTATCCTATGGCTACACCTTC. The chain combines TRBV27 with TRBJ1-2; D is unclear. The CDR3 is 13 residues long. In germline, CDR1 is MNHEY, CDR2 SMNVEV (reference sequence). The V and J ends lost 5 bases and 4 bases respectively, with 11 bases between them.

The J gene is TRBJ2-1, the V gene TRBV28, with TRBD1 identical over 7 bases. The CDR3 has 15 residues. J gave up 0 bases and V 4 bases, and 3 bases lay outside the gene matches. The germline CDR1 and CDR2 sequences are MDHEN and SYDVKM. CDR3 DNA: TGTGCCAGCAGTTGGGACAGAGCCTCCTACAATGAGCAGTTCTTC. Residues: CASSWDRASYNEQFF. The full variable domain, its missing parts supplied by reference TRBV28 and TRBJ2-1, is DVKVTQSSRYLVKRTGEKVFLECVQDMDHENMFWYRQDPGLGLRLIYFSYDVKMKEKGDIPEGYSVSREKKERFSLILESASTNQTSMYLCASSWDRASYNEQFFGPGTRLTVL.

The V and J genes are TRBV3-1 (or the pseudogene TRBV3-2) and TRBJ2-3; D is unclear. In germline, CDR1 is LGHDT, CDR2 YNNKEL (reference sequence). The CDR3 is made up of 15 amino acids. With 1 base removed from V and 2 bases from J, the gap between germline ends came to 10 bases. This CDR3 reads CASSQVGGPTDTQYF. The CDR3 DNA sequence: TGTGCCAGCAGCCAAGTCGGCGGCCCCACAGATACGCAGTATTTT.